This T cell receptor beta chain comes out of a study of human CD4 T cells and Enterobacteriaceae. From germline, CDR1 is MGHRA and CDR2 YSYEKL. V lost 2 bases and J lost 4, with 14 bases in between. The length of the CDR3 is 15 residues. Profiling relied on immunoSEQ multiplex PCR, and the TCRdb table lists in-frame clones only, not all of them. This repertoire shows about 25,000 clones, approximately 78% found once; its top ten account for about 0.96%. Memory CD4+ T cells were sorted as all CD4+ cells except CD45RA+CCR7+CD95- naive cells, over 95% pure. The rearrangement links TRBV4-1 to TRBJ1-2; no clear D gene. The sample taken for sequencing was memory CD4+ T cells from blood. This TCR derives from a human donor in good health. CDR3 nucleotide sequence: TGCGCCAGCAGCCAATCGGCGAGACGGCCCTATGGCTACACCTTC. Amino acids: CASSQSARRPYGYTF.